This T cell receptor beta chain was documented in a study of neurological immune-mediated disorders. Overall study context: Multiple sclerosis patients numbering about 34 comprised around 31 relapsing-remitting and 3 secondary progressive patients.

PBMCs stored at -80 C, numbering 2 million, were the origin of the unsorted libraries. The cDNA was synthesized by means of template-switch 5'RACE, which was carried out with 10-nucleotide random UMIs. TCRdb re-called the 5' RACE reads with MiXCR, one entry per CDR3 protein. Altogether 60,000 to 80,000 distinct CDR3 sequences are present, 4% to 6% being singletons, with the ten largest covering about 3.2%. In this sample, this clonotype turned up many times. Its antigen is still unknown. The CDR3 is made up of 13 amino acids. Germline CDR1 is DFQATT and CDR2 is SNEGSKA (reference sequence). The V end lost 0 bases, the J end lost 1 base, and 6 bases lay between the germline ends. Findings and limits, study-wide: One related-CDR3 cluster, identified by phylogenetic grouping, held the repertoires of 18 of 34 multiple sclerosis patients and was a possible signature.

Sequencing used PBMCs. This sequence originates from a woman aged 45-60 years with multiple sclerosis. The rearrangement joins TRBV20-1 to TRBJ2-5; D is ambiguous. For the CDR3, the DNA is TGCAGTGCTAGAGATAGGGCCCAAGAGACCCAGTACTTC. Translation gives CSARDRAQETQYF.